This entry lists 3 T cell receptor beta chains sequenced from one sample in a study of response to subunit inactivated influenza vaccine. TCRdb ran MiXCR on the RT-PCR reads and lists one entry per CDR3 protein. The sample lists more than 700,000 distinct CDR3 sequences, approximately 22% occurring once. The sequenced sample was PBMCs from blood, obtained more than 4 days after vaccination. Source of these receptors: a man aged 45-65 years who received an inactivated influenza vaccine.

This clonotype was observed at least ten times. The gene calls are TRBV7-2 and TRBJ2-2; no clear D. Trimming shortened V by 8 bases and J by 0 bases, and 10 bases separated the two germline ends. The V gene's germline CDR1 is SGHTA and CDR2 FQGNSA. The CDR3 has 14 residues. CDR3 DNA sequence: TGTGCCAGCCGCGACCAACCGAACACCGGGGAGCTGTTTTTT. Protein sequence: CASRDQPNTGELFF.

This clonotype was counted a few times. The chain has TRBV12-3 or TRBV12-4 and TRBJ2-1; TRBD2 agrees at 12 bases. The CDR3 consists of 15 residues. J gave up 8 bases and V 6 bases, and 8 bases lay outside the gene matches. The CDR3 coding sequence is TGTGCCAGCAGCTCTAGCGGGGGGGCCTTCTATGAGCAGTTCTTC. Encoded protein: CASSSSGGAFYEQFF.

The V and J genes are TRBV5-1 and TRBJ2-6; 7 bases align to TRBD1. CDR3 length: 18 amino acids. CDR1 and CDR2 (germline): SGHRS, YFSETQ. The trim removed 0 bases at V and 1 base at J, leaving 7 bases unmatched. The CDR3 DNA reads as TGCGCCAGCAGCTTGGCCAGGGACAGCTGGTCTGGGGCCAACGTCCTGACTTTC. Its protein is CASSLARDSWSGANVLTF. The variable domain in full, with the rest retrieved from reference TRBV5-1 and TRBJ2-6, is KAGVTQTPRYLIKTRGQQVTLSCSPISGHRSVSWYQQTPGQGLQFLFEYFSETQRNKGNFPGRFSGRQFSNSRSEMNVSTLELGDSALYLCASSLARDSWSGANVLTFGAGSRLTVL.